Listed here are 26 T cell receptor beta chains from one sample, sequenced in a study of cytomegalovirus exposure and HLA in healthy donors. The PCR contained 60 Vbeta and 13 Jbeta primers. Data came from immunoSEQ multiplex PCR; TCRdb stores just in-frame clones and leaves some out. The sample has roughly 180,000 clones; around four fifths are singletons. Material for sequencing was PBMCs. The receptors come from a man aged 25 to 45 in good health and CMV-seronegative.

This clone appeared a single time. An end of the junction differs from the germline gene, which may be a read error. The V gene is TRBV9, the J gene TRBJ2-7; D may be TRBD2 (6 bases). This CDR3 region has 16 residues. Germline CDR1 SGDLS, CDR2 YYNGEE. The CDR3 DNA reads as TGTGCCAGCAGCCCCACGGGAGACGGGTACTCCTACGGGCAGTACTTC. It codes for CASSPTGDGYSYGQYF. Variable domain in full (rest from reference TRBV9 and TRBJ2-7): DSGVTQTPKHLITATGQRVTLRCSPRSGDLSVYWYQQSLDQGLQFLIQYYNGEERAKGNILERFSAQQFPDLHSELNLSSLELGDSALYFCASSPTGDGYSYGQYFGPGTRLTVT.

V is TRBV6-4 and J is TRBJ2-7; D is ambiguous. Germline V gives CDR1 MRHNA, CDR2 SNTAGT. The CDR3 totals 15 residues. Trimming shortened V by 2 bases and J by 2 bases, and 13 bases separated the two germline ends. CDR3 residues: CASSDSQELTYEQYF. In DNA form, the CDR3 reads TGTGCCAGCAGTGACAGTCAGGAACTCACCTACGAGCAGTACTTC.

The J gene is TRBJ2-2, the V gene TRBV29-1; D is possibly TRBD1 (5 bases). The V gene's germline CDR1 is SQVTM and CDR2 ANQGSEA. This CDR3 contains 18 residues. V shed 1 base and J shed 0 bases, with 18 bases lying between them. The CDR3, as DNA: TGCAGCGTTGAAGGCCCAGGGTCCCTGATTACGAACACCGGGGAGCTGTTTTTT. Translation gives CSVEGPGSLITNTGELFF.

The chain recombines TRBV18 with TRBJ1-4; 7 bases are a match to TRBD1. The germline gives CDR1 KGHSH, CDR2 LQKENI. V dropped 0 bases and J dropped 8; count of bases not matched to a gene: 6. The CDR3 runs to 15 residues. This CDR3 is CASSPPKGAAEKLFF. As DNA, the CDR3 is TGTGCCAGCTCACCACCAAAGGGGGCGGCGGAAAAACTGTTTTTT.

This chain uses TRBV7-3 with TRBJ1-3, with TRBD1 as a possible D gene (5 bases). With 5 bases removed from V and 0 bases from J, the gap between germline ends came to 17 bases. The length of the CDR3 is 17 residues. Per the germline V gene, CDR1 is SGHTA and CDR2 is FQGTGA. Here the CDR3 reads CASSPTGPPSSGNTIYF. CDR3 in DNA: TGTGCCAGCAGCCCCACAGGTCCCCCCTCCTCTGGAAACACCATATATTTT.

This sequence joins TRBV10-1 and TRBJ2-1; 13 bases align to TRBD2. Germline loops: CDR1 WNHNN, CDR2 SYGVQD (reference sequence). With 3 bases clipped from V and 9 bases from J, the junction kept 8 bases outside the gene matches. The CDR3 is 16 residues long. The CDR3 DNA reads TGCGCCAGCAGTGACCCACTAGCGGGAGGGCCCGGTGAGCAGTTCTTC. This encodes CASSDPLAGGPGEQFF.

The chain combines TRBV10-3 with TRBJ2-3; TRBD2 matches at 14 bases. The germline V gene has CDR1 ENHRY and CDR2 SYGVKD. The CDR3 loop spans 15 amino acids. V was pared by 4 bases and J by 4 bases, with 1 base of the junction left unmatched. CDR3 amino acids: CAISGTSGGPDTQYF. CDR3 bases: TGTGCCATCAGTGGGACTAGCGGGGGGCCAGATACGCAGTATTTT.

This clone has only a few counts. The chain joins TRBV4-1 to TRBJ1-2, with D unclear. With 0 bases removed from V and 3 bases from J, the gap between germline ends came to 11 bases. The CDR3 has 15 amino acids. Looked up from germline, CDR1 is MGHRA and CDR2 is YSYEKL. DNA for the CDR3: TGCGCCAGCAGCCAAGAGGTCAGGCCGTACTATGGCTACACCTTC. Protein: CASSQEVRPYYGYTF.

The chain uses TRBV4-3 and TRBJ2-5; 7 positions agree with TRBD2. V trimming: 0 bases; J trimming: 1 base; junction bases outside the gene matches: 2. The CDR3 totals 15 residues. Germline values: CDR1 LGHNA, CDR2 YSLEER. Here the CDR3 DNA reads TGCGCCAGCAGCCAAGATGGGGAGGGCCAAGAGACCCAGTACTTC. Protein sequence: CASSQDGEGQETQYF.

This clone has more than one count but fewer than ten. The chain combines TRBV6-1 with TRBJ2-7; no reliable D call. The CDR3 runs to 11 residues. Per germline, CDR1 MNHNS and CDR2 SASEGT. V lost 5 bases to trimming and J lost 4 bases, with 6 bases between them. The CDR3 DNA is TGTGCCAGCAGTACCTATTACGAGCAGTACTTC. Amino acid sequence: CASSTYYEQYF.

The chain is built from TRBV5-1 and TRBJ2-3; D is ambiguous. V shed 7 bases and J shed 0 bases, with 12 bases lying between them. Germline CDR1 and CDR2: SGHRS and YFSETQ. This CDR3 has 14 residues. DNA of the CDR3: TGCGCCAGCGGGCAACAAGTTAGCACAGATACGCAGTATTTT. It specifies CASGQQVSTDTQYF.

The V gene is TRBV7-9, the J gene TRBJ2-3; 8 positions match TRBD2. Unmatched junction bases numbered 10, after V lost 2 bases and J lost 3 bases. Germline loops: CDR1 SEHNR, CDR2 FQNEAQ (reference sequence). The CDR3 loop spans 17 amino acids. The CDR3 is CASSLRKAGAGTDTQYF. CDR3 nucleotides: TGTGCCAGCAGCTTAAGGAAAGCGGGAGCAGGGACAGATACGCAGTATTTT.

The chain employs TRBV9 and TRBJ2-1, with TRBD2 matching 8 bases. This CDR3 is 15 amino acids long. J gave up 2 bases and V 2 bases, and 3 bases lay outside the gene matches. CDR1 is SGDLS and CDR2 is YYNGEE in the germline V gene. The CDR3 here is CASSVSGIAYNEQFF. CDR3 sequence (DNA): TGTGCCAGCAGCGTTAGCGGGATCGCCTACAATGAGCAGTTCTTC.

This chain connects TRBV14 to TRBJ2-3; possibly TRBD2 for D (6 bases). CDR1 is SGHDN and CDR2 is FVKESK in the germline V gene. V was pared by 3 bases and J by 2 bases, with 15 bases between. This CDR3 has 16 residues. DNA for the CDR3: TGTGCCAGCAGCCATGGAAGGACTACCAACACAGATACGCAGTATTTT. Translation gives CASSHGRTTNTDTQYF.

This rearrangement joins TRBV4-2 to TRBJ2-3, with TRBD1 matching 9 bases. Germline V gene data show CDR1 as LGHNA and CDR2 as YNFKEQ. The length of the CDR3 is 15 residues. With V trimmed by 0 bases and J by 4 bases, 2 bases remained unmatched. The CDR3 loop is CASSQEQGAPDTQYF. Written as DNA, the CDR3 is TGTGCCAGCAGCCAAGAACAGGGGGCCCCAGATACGCAGTATTTT.

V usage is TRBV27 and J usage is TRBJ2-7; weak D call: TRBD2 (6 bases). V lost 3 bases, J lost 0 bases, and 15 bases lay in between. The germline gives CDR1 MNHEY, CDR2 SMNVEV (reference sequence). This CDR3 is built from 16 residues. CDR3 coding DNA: TGTGCCAGCAGTTTTCTTGGACTATCGAGCTCCTACGAGCAGTACTTC. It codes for CASSFLGLSSSYEQYF.

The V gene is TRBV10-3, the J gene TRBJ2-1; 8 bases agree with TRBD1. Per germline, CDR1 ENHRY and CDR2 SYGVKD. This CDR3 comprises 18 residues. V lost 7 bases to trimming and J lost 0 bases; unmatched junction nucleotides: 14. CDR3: CAINPGQAFWGSYNEQFF. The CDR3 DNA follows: TGTGCCATCAACCCGGGACAGGCTTTTTGGGGCTCCTACAATGAGCAGTTCTTC.

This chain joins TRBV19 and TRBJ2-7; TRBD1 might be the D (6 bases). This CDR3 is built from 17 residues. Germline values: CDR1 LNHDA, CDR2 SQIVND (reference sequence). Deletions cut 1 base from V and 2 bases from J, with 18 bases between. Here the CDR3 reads CASSIVATGTRTYEQYF. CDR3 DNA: TGTGCCAGTAGTATAGTCGCAACCGGGACAAGAACCTACGAGCAGTACTTC.

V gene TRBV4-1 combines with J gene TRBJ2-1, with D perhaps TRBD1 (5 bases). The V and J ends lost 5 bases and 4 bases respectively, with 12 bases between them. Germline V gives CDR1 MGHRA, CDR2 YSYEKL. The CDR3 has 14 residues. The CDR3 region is CASSSDSAYNEQFF. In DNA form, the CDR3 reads TGCGCCAGCAGCTCCGACAGTGCTTACAATGAGCAGTTCTTC.

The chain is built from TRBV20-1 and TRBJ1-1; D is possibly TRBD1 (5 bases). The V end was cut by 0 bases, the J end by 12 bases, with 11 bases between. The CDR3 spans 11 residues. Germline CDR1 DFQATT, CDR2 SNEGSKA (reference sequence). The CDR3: CSAREGEVTFF. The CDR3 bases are TGCAGTGCTAGAGAAGGGGAAGTAACTTTCTTT.

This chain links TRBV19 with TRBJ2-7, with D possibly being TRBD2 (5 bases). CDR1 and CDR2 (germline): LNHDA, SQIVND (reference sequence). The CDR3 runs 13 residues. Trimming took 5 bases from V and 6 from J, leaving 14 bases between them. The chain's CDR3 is CASSVPGRSEQYF. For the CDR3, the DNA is TGTGCCAGTAGTGTACCGGGGAGAAGCGAGCAGTACTTC.

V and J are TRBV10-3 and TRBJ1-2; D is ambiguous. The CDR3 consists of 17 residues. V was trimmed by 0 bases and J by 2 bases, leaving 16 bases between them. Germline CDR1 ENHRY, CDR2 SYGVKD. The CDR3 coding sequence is TGTGCCATCAGTGAGTCGATGCCAGTGAATCAAAACTATGGCTACACCTTC. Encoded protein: CAISESMPVNQNYGYTF.

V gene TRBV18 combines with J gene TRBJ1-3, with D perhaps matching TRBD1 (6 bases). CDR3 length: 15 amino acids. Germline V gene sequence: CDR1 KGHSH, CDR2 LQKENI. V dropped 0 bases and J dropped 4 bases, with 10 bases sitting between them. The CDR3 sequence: CASSPPDRTGNTIYF. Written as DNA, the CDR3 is TGTGCCAGCTCACCACCTGACAGGACAGGAAACACCATATATTTT.

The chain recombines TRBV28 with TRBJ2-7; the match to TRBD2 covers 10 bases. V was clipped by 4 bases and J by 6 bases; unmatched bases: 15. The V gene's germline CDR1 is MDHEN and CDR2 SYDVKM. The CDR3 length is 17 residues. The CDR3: CASSSPAFSGRIPEQYF. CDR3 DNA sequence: TGTGCCAGCAGTTCTCCGGCCTTTAGCGGGAGGATTCCCGAGCAGTACTTC.

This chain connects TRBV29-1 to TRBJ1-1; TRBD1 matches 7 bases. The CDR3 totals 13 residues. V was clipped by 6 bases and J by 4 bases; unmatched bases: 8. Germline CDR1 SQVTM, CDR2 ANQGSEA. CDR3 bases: TGCAGCGTGGGACAGCCTGGGGGCACTGAAGCTTTCTTT. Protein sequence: CSVGQPGGTEAFF.

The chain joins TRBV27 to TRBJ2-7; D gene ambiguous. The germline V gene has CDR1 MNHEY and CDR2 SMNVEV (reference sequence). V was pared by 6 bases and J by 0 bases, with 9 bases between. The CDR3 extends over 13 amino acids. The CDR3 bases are TGTGCCAGCAGAAATAGTGGCTCCTACGAGCAGTACTTC. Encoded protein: CASRNSGSYEQYF.